The clone carrying this T cell receptor (beta chain) was counted only a few times. Antigen specificity is unknown. Produced via immunoSEQ multiplex PCR; TCRdb's table is partial and in-frame only. In the table there are 11,000 to 15,000 clones, over 70% of which are singletons. The sample is drawn from a study of vaccination effects on CD4 cells after COVID-19. Whole-study context: Sampling of a few convalescent patients occurred early (day +14) and late post-vaccination.

Sequencing was preceded by expansion of antigen-specific CD4+ T cells with viral peptide pools in the ViraFEST assay. Isolating CD4+ T cells followed approximately nine days of culture. A PCR test confirmed that the person had SARS-CoV-2 infection between March and December 2020. Participants received two doses of either the BNT162b2 or mRNA-1273 vaccine. Each culture well received a few million PBMC. These cells were then cultured in IMDM with approximately 10 IU/ml IL-2 and roughly 10 ug/ml peptides. Specimen: CD4+ T cells from PBMCs cultured with SARS-CoV-2 spike peptides, collected after COVID-19 vaccination. This sequence was found in a human donor who had a prior SARS-CoV-2 infection.

The CDR3 here is CAWRERGPGKQFF. The CDR3 bases are TGTGCCTGGAGGGAAAGAGGACCCGGGAAGCAGTTCTTC. The chain uses TRBV30 and TRBJ2-1; possible D gene TRBD2, 5 bases. The CDR3 extends over 13 amino acids. V lost 3 bases and J 11 bases, leaving 17 bases between the germline ends. Germline lookup yields CDR1 GTSNPN and CDR2 SVGIG (reference sequence).